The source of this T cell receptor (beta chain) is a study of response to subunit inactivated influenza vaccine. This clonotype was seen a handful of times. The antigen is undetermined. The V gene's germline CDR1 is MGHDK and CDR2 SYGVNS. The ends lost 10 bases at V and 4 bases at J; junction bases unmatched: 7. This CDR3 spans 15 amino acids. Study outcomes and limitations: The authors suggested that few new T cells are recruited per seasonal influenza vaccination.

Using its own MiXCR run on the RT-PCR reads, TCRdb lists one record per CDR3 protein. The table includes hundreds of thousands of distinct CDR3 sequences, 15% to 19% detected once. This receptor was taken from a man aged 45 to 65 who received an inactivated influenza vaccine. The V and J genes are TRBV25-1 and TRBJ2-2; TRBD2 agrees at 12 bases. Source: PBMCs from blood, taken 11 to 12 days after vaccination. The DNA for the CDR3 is TGTGCCACCATCCCTAGCGGGGGGGCCACCGGGGAGCTGTTTTTT. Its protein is CATIPSGGATGELFF. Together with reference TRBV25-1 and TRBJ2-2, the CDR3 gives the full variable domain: EADIYQTPRYLVIGTGKKITLECSQTMGHDKMYWYQQDPGMELHLIHYSYGVNSTEKGDLSSESTVSRIRTEHFPLTLESARPSHTSQYLCATIPSGGATGELFFGEGSRLTVL.